The clone carrying this TCR beta chain was counted at least ten times. Its matching antigen is unknown. This sample is drawn from a study of Graves' ophthalmopathy and Graves' hyperthyroidism. The study's findings and limits: With almost 90% sensitivity and around 81% specificity, a 13-signature model separated ophthalmopathy from stable hyperthyroidism. The model flagged ophthalmopathy progression at 65% to 71% sensitivity and less than 75% specificity. Clonotypes were expanded in thyroid at above 0.001 frequency, and most also appeared in blood.

Trimming cost V 8 bases and J 0 bases, with 13 bases left between them. The CDR3 loop spans 15 amino acids. Germline-derived CDR1 and CDR2 are SEHNR and FQNEAQ (reference sequence). For repertoire sequencing, the TCR beta CDR3 regions were amplified from RNA transcripts. RT-PCR with HTBI primers came first, then second-round multiplex PCR. From the multiplex PCR reads, TCRdb called clonotypes with MiXCR, one entry per CDR3 protein. The sample shows under 350,000 distinct CDR3 sequences, about a sixth of them seen only once. This clonotype originated in an adult man with Graves' ophthalmopathy. Material: peripheral blood. V usage is TRBV7-9 and J usage is TRBJ2-2; tentatively, D is TRBD2 (6 bases). DNA of the CDR3: TGTGCCAGCGACCGACTAGTCCCGAACACCGGGGAGCTGTTTTTT. This codes for CASDRLVPNTGELFF.